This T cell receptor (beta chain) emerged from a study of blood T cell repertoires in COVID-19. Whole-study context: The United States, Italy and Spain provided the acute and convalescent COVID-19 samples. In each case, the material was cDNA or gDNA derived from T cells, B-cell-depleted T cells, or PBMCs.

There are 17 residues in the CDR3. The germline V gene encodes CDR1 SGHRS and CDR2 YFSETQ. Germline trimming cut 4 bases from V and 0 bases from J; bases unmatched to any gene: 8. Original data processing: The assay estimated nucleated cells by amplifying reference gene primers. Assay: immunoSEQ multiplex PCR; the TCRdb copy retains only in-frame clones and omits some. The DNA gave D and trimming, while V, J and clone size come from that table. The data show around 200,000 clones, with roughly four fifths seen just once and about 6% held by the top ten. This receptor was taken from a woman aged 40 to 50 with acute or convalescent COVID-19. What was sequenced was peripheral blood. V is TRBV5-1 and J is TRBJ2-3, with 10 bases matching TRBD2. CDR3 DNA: TGCGCCAGCAGCGCCAGGCTAGCGGGGGATAGCACAGATACGCAGTATTTT. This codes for CASSARLAGDSTDTQYF.